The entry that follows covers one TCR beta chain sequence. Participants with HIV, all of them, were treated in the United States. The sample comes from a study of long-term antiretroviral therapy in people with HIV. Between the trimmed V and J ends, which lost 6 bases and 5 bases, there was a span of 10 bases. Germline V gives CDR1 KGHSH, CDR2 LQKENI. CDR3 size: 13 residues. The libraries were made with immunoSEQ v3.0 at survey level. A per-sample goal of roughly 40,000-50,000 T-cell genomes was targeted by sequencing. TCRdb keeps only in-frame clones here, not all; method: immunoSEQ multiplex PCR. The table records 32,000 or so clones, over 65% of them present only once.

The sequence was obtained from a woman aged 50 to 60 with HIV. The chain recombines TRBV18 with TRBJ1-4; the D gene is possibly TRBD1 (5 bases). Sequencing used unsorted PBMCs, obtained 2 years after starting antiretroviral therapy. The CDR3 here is CASSRGENEKLFF. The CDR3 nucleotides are TGTGCCAGCTCGCGGGGGGAGAATGAAAAACTGTTTTTT.